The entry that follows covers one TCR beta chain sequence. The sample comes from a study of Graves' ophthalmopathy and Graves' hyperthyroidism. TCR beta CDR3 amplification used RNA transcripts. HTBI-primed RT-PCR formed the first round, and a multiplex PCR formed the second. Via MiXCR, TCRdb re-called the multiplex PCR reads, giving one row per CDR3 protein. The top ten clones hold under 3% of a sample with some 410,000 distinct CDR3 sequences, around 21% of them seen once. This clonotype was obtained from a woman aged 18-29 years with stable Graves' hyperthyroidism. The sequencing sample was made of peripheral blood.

CDR3 bases: TGCAGTGCCCGAGGGACAGGAGCTACTGATAATTCACCCCTCCACTTT. Translating gives CSARGTGATDNSPLHF. The chain recombines TRBV20-1 with TRBJ1-6, with 8 bases fitting TRBD1. The CDR3 consists of 16 residues. Trimming removed 6 bases from V and 5 bases from J; junction bases left unmatched: 12. Germline assignment: CDR1 DFQATT and CDR2 SNEGSKA (reference sequence).